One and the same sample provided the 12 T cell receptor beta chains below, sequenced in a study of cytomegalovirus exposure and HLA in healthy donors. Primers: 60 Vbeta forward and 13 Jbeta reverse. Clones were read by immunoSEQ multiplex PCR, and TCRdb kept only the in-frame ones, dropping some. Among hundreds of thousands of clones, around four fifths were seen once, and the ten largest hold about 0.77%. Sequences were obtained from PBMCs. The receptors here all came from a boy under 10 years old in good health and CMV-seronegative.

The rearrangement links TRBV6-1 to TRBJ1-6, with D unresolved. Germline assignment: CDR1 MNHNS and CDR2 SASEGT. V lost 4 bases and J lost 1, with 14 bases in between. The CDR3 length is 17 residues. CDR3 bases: TGTGCCAGCAGTGGAGATCGGAGTCGGTCCTATAATTCACCCCTCCACTTT. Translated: CASSGDRSRSYNSPLHF.

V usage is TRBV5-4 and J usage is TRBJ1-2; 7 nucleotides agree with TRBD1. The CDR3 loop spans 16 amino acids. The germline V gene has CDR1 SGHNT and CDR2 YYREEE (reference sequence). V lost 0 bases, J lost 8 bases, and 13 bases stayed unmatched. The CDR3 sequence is CASSLGATGNGRGYTF. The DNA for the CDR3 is TGTGCCAGCAGCTTGGGTGCGACAGGGAACGGAAGAGGCTACACCTTC.

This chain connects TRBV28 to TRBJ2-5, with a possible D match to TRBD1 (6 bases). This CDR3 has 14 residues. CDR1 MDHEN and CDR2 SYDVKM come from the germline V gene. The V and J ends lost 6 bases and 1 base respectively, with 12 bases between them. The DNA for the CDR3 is TGTGCCAGCAGCGCCGGGACAATCCAAGAGACCCAGTACTTC. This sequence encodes CASSAGTIQETQYF.

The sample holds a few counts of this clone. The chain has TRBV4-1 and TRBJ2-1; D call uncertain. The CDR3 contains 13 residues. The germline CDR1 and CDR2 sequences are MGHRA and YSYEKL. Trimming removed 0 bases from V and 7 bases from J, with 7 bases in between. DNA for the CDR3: TGCGCCAGCAGCCAAGATTCGAGGAATGAGCAGTTCTTC. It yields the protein CASSQDSRNEQFF.

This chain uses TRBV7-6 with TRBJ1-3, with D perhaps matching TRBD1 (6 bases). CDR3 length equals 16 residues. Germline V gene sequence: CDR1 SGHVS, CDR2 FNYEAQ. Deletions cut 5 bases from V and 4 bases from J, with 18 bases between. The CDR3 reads CASSTTRGGSGNTIYF. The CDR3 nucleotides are TGTGCCAGCAGCACCACTAGGGGGGGATCAGGAAACACCATATATTTT. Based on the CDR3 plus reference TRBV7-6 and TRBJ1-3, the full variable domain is GAGVSQSPRYKVTKRGQDVALRCDPISGHVSLYWYRQALGQGPEFLTYFNYEAQQDKSGLPNDRFSAERPEGSISTLTIQRTEQRDSAMYRCASSTTRGGSGNTIYFGEGSWLTVV.

The CDR3 bases are TGTGCCAGCAGTTTAGGACTAGCGGGGCCTGAGCAGTTCTTC. Protein: CASSLGLAGPEQFF. The chain has TRBV9 and TRBJ2-1, with 12 bases identical to TRBD2. J was trimmed by 9 bases and V by 5 bases; bases with no gene match: 6. Germline values: CDR1 SGDLS, CDR2 YYNGEE. The CDR3 is made up of 14 amino acids.

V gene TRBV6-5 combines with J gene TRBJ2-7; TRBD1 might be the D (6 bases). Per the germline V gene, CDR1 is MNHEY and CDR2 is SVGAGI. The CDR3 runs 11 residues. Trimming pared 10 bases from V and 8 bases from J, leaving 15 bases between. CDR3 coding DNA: TGTGCCAAACAGACAGGCAACAAGCAGTACTTC. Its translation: CAKQTGNKQYF.

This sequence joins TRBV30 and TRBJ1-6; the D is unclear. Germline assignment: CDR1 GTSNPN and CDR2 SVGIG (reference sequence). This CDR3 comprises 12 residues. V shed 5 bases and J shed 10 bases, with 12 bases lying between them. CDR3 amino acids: CAWAPGGSPLHF. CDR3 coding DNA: TGTGCCTGGGCCCCGGGAGGCTCACCCCTCCACTTT.

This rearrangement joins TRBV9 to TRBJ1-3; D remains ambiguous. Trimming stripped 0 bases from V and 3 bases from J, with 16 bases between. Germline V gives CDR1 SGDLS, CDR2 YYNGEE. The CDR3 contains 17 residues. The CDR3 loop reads CASSVAIQPLSGNTIYF. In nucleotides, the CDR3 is TGTGCCAGCAGCGTAGCGATACAGCCCTTAAGTGGAAACACCATATATTTT.

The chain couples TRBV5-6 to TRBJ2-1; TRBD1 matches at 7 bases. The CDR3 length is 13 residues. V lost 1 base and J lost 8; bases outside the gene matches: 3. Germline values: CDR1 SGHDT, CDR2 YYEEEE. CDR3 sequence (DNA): TGTGCCAGCAGCTTGTGGCAGGGGGATGAGCAGTTCTTC. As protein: CASSLWQGDEQFF.

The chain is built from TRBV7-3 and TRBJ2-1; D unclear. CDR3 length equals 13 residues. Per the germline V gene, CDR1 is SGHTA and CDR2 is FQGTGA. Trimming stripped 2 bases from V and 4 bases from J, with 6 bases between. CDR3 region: CASSLERYNEQFF. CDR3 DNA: TGTGCCAGCAGCTTAGAGCGATACAATGAGCAGTTCTTC.

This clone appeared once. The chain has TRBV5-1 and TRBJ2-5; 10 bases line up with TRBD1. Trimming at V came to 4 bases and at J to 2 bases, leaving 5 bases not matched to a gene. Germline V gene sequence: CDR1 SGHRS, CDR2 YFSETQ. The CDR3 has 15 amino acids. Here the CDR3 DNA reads TGCGCCAGCAGCGCGGGACAGGGGTATCAAGAGACCCAGTACTTC. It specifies CASSAGQGYQETQYF.